This T cell receptor beta chain was sequenced for a study of CD8 T cells in ankylosing spondylitis. Study findings and constraints: In reactive arthritis synovial fluid and blood, some motif variants had been reported before. Within ankylosing spondylitis blood, a TCR beta motif made up of under 10 highly homologous variants appeared to be characteristic. As for the disease-linked clones, they showed a CD8+ phenotype and occurred at relatively low frequencies in peripheral blood.

Germline CDR1 is MNHEY and CDR2 is SVGEGT. This CDR3 comprises 12 residues. The germline V and J ends were trimmed by 6 bases and 8 bases, with 11 bases remaining between them. From the 5' RACE reads, TCRdb called clonotypes with MiXCR, one entry per CDR3 protein. The table records about 210,000 distinct CDR3 sequences, approximately 7.6% of them present only once. This clonotype was counted many times. The antigen is undetermined. Sample: blood, either unsorted or a sorted T cell fraction (not recorded which). The sequence came from a female donor with ankylosing spondylitis or in good health (not recorded which). This chain connects TRBV6-2 or TRBV6-3 to TRBJ2-1, with D uncertain. This chain's CDR3 is CASRDPGDEQFF. Written as DNA, the CDR3 is TGTGCCAGCAGAGACCCTGGCGATGAGCAGTTCTTC.